Included here is one T cell receptor (beta chain) sequence, with context. Here immunoSEQ multiplex PCR was the method, and the copy in TCRdb shows in-frame clones only, minus some. The sample contains about 140,000 clones, about 87% of which appear only once. The data derive from a study of blood T cell repertoires in COVID-19. Germline CDR1 and CDR2: MNHEY and SVGAGI. V was clipped by 2 bases and J by 2 bases, with 7 bases between them. CDR3 length: 14 residues. This sequence originates from a human donor in a cohort sampled during active COVID-19. J is TRBJ1-3 and V is TRBV6-5; D remains unclear. Sequencing was done on a sample of peripheral blood. CDR3 amino acids: CASSYGRAGNTIYF. The DNA for the CDR3 is TGTGCCAGCAGTTACGGGAGGGCTGGAAACACCATATATTTT.